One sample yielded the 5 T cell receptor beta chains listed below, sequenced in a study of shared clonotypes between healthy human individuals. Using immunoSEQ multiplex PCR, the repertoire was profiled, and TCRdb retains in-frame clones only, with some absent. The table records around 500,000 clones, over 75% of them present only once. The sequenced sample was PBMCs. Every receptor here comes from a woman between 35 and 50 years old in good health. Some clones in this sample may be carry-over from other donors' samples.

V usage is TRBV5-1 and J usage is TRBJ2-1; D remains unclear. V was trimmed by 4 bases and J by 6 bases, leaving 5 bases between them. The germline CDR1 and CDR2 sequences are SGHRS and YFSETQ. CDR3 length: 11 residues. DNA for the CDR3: TGCGCCAGCAGCCAAGTCAATGAGCAGTTCTTC. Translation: CASSQVNEQFF.

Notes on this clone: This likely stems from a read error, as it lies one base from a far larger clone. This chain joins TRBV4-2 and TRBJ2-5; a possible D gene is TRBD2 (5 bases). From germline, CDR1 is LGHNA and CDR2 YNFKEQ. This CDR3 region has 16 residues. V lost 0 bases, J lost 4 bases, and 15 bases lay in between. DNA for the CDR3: TGTGCCAGCAGCCAAGAAGTGTGGGGAGTTGGAGAGACCCAGTACTTC. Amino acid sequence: CASSQEVWGVGETQYF.

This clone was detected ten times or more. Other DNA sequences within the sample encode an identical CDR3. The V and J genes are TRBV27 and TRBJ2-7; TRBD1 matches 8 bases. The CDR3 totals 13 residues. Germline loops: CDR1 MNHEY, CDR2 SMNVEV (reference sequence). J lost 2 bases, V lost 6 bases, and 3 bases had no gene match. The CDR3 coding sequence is TGTGCCAGCAGCCAGGGGGCCACCTACGAGCAGTACTTC. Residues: CASSQGATYEQYF.

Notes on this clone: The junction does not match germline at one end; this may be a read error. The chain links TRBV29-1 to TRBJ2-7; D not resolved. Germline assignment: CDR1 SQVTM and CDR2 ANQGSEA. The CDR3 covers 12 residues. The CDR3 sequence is CGVAAHGYGQYF. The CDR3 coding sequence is TGCGGCGTTGCGGCCCACGGTTACGGGCAGTACTTC.

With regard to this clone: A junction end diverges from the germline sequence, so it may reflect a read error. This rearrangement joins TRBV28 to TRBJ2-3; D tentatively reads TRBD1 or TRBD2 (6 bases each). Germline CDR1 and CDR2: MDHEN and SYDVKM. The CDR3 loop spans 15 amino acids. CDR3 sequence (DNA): TGTGCCAGCAAAAGGGGGGCCACTACCCTCTATACGCTGTATTTT. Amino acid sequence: CASKRGATTLYTLYF.